This entry features one T cell receptor beta chain sequence. Per the germline V gene, CDR1 is MNHNS and CDR2 is SASEGT. The CDR3 covers 16 residues. Trimming took 3 bases from V and 8 from J, leaving 22 bases between them. The data were obtained in a study of shared clonotypes between healthy human individuals. Template for every sorted-subset replicate PCR totaled 200 to 250 ng DNA, 25,000 to 35,000 T cell genomes. Measured with immunoSEQ multiplex PCR; TCRdb has only the in-frame clones, and not every one. Among millions of clones listed, roughly 91% were seen once. It was CD45RO-negative cells, positively selected for CCR7, that made up naive CD8 cells, with terminally differentiated effector memory CD45RA+ cells excluded. Each donor was a Caucasian adult residing in Nashville, Tennessee.

The clonotype comes from a man younger than 35 in good health. Some clones in this sample may be carry-over from other donors' samples. The rearrangement uses TRBV6-1 and TRBJ1-2; D may be TRBD1 (5 bases). The source material was naive CD8+ T cells from PBMCs. The CDR3 here is CASSERSPQRGVGYTF. The CDR3 DNA is TGTGCCAGCAGTGAGAGAAGCCCACAACGGGGGGTCGGCTACACCTTC.